These 3 T cell receptor beta chains originate from one sample sequenced in a study of T cells in Graves' hyperthyroidism and ophthalmopathy (dated by TCRdb to the late 2010s). Library generation was performed with multiplex PCR. Reads for this sample came from an Illumina HiSeq 2000. The TCR beta CDR3 regions were amplified from the RNA transcripts. The TCR CDR3 was subjected to a first round of RT-PCR using the HTBI primer set and the Qiagen OneStep RT-PCR kit. TCRdb trimmed public reads at Q25 via fastp, called clones via MiXCR and kept in-frame beta chains. All rows with the same CDR3 protein become a single entry with the most common DNA and genes. This sample is represented by 690,000 or so distinct CDR3 sequences; under 20% of them were singletons. The biggest ten clones account for 16% of the sample. Sequencing was done on a sample of blood. These receptor sequences come from a woman aged 45-60 years with Graves' hyperthyroidism that later progressed to Graves' ophthalmopathy.

This clonotype has a count of ten or more. This chain uses TRBV20-1 with TRBJ2-5, with D tentatively TRBD1 (5 bases). The V gene's germline CDR1 is DFQATT and CDR2 SNEGSKA (reference sequence). There are 15 residues in the CDR3. Deletions cut 0 bases from V and 2 bases from J, with 13 bases between. CDR3 amino acids: CSARDGAFQQETQYF. CDR3 DNA sequence: TGCAGTGCTAGAGATGGGGCATTTCAACAAGAGACCCAGTACTTC.

The chain employs TRBV3-1 and TRBJ1-2; D call uncertain. The CDR3 consists of 13 residues. V was shortened by 2 bases and J by 4 bases, with 8 bases between the two germline ends. Germline values: CDR1 LGHDT, CDR2 YNNKEL (reference sequence). Here the CDR3 DNA reads TGTGCCAGCAGCCAATATCCCCTCTATGGCTACACCTTC. It specifies CASSQYPLYGYTF.

This clonotype was found once. The chain employs TRBV14 and TRBJ2-1; D may be TRBD2 (5 bases). CDR3 length equals 13 residues. Trimming removed 6 bases at V and 7 bases at J, with 13 bases between. Germline V gene data show CDR1 as SGHDN and CDR2 as FVKESK. CDR3: CASRMGAKNEQFF. For the CDR3, the DNA is TGTGCCAGCAGAATGGGAGCGAAGAATGAGCAGTTCTTC.